The present TCR beta chain was sequenced within a study of cytomegalovirus exposure and HLA in healthy donors. Vbeta (60) and Jbeta (13) primers were used in the PCR. Measured with immunoSEQ multiplex PCR; TCRdb has only the in-frame clones, and not every one. This sample's table has about 210,000 clones. V shed 8 bases, J shed 3 bases, and the junction held 3 bases outside the gene matches. Germline CDR1 and CDR2: ENHRY and SYGVKD. The CDR3 runs to 12 residues. This TCR was sampled from a woman in her 30s in good health and CMV-seropositive. Specimen: PBMCs. The rearrangement uses TRBV10-3 and TRBJ2-7; 8 positions match TRBD1. CDR3 nucleotides: TGTGCCATCCGGGACAGGAACTACGAGCAGTACTTC. Translating it yields CAIRDRNYEQYF.